Detailed here is one T cell receptor beta chain. The data stem from a study of blood T cell repertoires in COVID-19. Study background: COVID-19 samples, acute and convalescent, were from the United States, Italy and Spain. Sample material is recorded as cDNA or gDNA derived from T cells, B-cell-depleted T cells, or PBMCs.

Authors' methods: Amplification from reference gene primers served as the basis for estimated nucleated cell counts. Assay: immunoSEQ multiplex PCR; the TCRdb copy retains only in-frame clones and omits some. The V and J calls and clone size were taken over from that table, and D and trimming were inferred from the DNA. The table lists under 80,000 clones, around 88% of them singletons. The CDR3 covers 12 residues. V was trimmed by 2 bases and J by 8 bases, leaving 7 bases between them. Sequenced sample: peripheral blood. The rearrangement joins TRBV12-3 or TRBV12-4 to TRBJ2-1; perhaps TRBD1 as D (5 bases). This sequence was found in a human donor in a cohort sampled during active COVID-19. The CDR3 sequence is CASSLWGDEQFF. The CDR3 DNA reads TGTGCCAGCAGTTTATGGGGCGATGAGCAGTTCTTC.